The 2 T cell receptor beta chains presented below share a single source sample, sequenced in a study of T cell repertoires in cytomegalovirus infection. TCRdb reprocessed the reads via MiXCR and lists one record per CDR3 protein. Of under 450,000 distinct CDR3 sequences detected, around a third appear once; the ten largest clones hold roughly 12%. These receptors lack a known antigen. The sample was cultured PBMCs, taken from culture after CMV antigen stimulation. Every receptor here comes from a human donor in good health (CMV status not recorded). Some clones in this sample may be carry-over from other donors' samples.

CDR3 in DNA: TGTGCCAGCAGCTTAGCGGTGATTACGCAGTATTTT. Encoded protein: CASSLAVITQYF. The V gene is TRBV11-2, the J gene TRBJ2-3; D is unclear. The CDR3 extends over 12 amino acids. Looked up from germline, CDR1 is SGHAT and CDR2 is FQNNGV. Trimming took off 1 base at V and 8 bases at J, with 7 bases between the two ends.

V usage is TRBV24-1 and J usage is TRBJ2-5; 8 nucleotides match TRBD1. J gave up 4 bases and V 3 bases, and 12 bases lay outside the gene matches. Germline V gives CDR1 KGHDR, CDR2 SFDVKD. This CDR3 comprises 17 residues. The CDR3 nucleotides read TGTGCCACCAGTGATACCCGACAGGGGCCGTTAGGAGAGACCCAGTACTTC. Amino acid sequence: CATSDTRQGPLGETQYF.